The next 4 T cell receptor beta chains were all read from a single sample in a study of cytomegalovirus exposure and HLA in healthy donors (dated by TCRdb to about 2017). Library creation used the immunoSEQ multiplex PCR assay. In TCRdb, the immuneACCESS table is reduced to in-frame sequences with V and J assigned. These tables do not hold every clone; where another copy was compared, an unresolved V gene accounts for under half, and the others remain unexplained. The sample table shows roughly 300,000 clones, and roughly 85% are seen once. The top ten hold 0.7% to 0.85% of the sample. The sample taken for sequencing was PBMCs. Receptor source: a young woman in good health and CMV-seronegative.

The chain links TRBV13 to TRBJ2-1; D gene ambiguous. The germline CDR1 and CDR2 sequences are PRHDT and FYEKMQ (reference sequence). Deletions cut 4 bases from V and 0 bases from J, with 13 bases between. This CDR3 region has 16 residues. The CDR3 DNA follows: TGTGCCAGCAGCTCCCCGCCCGACAACTCCTACAATGAGCAGTTCTTC. Translated, it gives CASSSPPDNSYNEQFF.

A word on this clone: Other DNA sequences in this sample translate to the same CDR3. The rearrangement joins TRBV9 to TRBJ2-2; 10 bases are shared with TRBD2. Germline V gives CDR1 SGDLS, CDR2 YYNGEE. Trimming removed 0 bases from V and 1 base from J; junction bases left unmatched: 0. The CDR3 length is 16 residues. CDR3 coding DNA: TGTGCCAGCAGCGTAGGACTAGCGGGGAACACCGGGGAGCTGTTTTTT. This translates into CASSVGLAGNTGELFF.

V usage is TRBV6-5 and J usage is TRBJ1-5, with no clear D. The CDR3 runs to 13 residues. Between the trimmed V and J ends, which lost 2 bases and 5 bases, there was a span of 7 bases. Germline CDR1 MNHEY, CDR2 SVGAGI. This CDR3 reads CASSYQGDQPQHF. CDR3 nucleotide sequence: TGTGCCAGCAGTTACCAAGGAGATCAGCCCCAGCATTTT.

The chain is built from TRBV5-6 and TRBJ2-1; the D gene is possibly TRBD2 (6 bases). Germline V gene sequence: CDR1 SGHDT, CDR2 YYEEEE. The CDR3 contains 15 residues. Trimming took off 0 bases at V and 3 bases at J, with 10 bases between the two ends. The CDR3 DNA follows: TGTGCCAGCAGCTTGGGGGCCGGGGGCTACAATGAGCAGTTCTTC. It yields the protein CASSLGAGGYNEQFF.